The rows below give T cell receptor beta chains drawn from one sample of a study of CXCR3-negative and CXCR3-positive naive CD8 T cells. TCRdb re-called the 5' RACE reads, yielding one record per CDR3 amino acid sequence without DNA. The sample table includes just over 60,000 distinct CDR3 sequences. The sequenced sample consisted of naive CXCR3- CD8+ T cells from blood. The receptors stem from a human donor in good health. Some clones in this sample may be carry-over from other donors' samples. The CDR3 runs from the conserved cysteine through the conserved F or W. Clone size is stated in some rows and not others, as once, few, many or a class when expanded.

abundance	v_gene	j_gene	CDR3aa
.	TRBV29-1	TRBJ2-7	CSVERGAPYEQYF
.	TRBV29-1	TRBJ1-1	CSVEDNRGLLSEAFF
.	TRBV6-2/TRBV6-3	TRBJ1-2	CASSYSRGVYTF
.	TRBV5-5	TRBJ2-7	CASSSGLGGYEQYF
.	TRBV20-1	TRBJ1-2	CSARDIAQTNYGYTF
.	TRBV7-2	TRBJ2-7	CASSLAPTGYEQYF
.	TRBV6-1	TRBJ2-7	CASSEASEYDEQYF
.	TRBV29-1	TRBJ1-3	CSVTDRRGNTIYF
.	TRBV7-9	TRBJ2-5	CASSVGGAKETQYF
.	TRBV29-1	TRBJ2-1	CSVEPWTSENEQFF
.	TRBV7-2	TRBJ2-7	CASSPGYSYEQYF
.	TRBV12-3/TRBV12-4	TRBJ2-2	CASSLSMNTGELFF
.	TRBV28	TRBJ2-7	CASRPPGQGYEQYF
.	TRBV3-1	TRBJ2-5	CASSHVGGSLVQETQYF
.	TRBV7-9	TRBJ2-7	CASSLEGSSYEQYF
.	TRBV6-2/TRBV6-3	TRBJ2-1	CASSYGDLNNEQFF
.	TRBV29-1	TRBJ2-3	CSVEDWGGTAPDTQYF
.	TRBV7-9	TRBJ2-7	CASSSPAEYEQYF
.	TRBV7-6	TRBJ2-7	CASSDGRGSYEQYF
.	TRBV19	TRBJ2-2	CASRDRNTGELFF
.	TRBV7-2	TRBJ1-6	CASSPRPGMNSPLHF
.	TRBV29-1	TRBJ2-7	CSVGGLASYEQYF
.	TRBV29-1	TRBJ2-1	CSGYPSGVSYNEQFF
.	TRBV7-8	TRBJ2-1	CASSLVTTISYNEQFF
.	TRBV12-3/TRBV12-4	TRBJ1-1	CASSPRGHEAFF
.	TRBV29-1	TRBJ1-1	CSATRGGVNTEAFF
.	TRBV7-9	TRBJ2-2	CASSFTGGAKGTGELFF
.	TRBV20-1	TRBJ1-1	CSARGAGDTEAFF
.	TRBV29-1	TRBJ2-2	CSVERGLSTGELFF
.	TRBV29-1	TRBJ2-7	CSVEREVPYEQYF
.	TRBV7-2	TRBJ2-7	CASSLDQVHSYEQYF
.	TRBV7-9	TRBJ1-2	CASSSLWDSQYGYTF
.	TRBV12-3/TRBV12-4	TRBJ1-2	CASSPGTGGVYGYTF
.	TRBV24-1	TRBJ2-4	CATSDFRIEGVWKPNIQYF
.	TRBV14	TRBJ2-1	CASSQDGEVYNEQFF
.	TRBV5-6	TRBJ2-1	CASSLGLAGNEQFF
medium-sized	TRBV7-2	TRBJ2-3	CASSPSSGGLDTQYF